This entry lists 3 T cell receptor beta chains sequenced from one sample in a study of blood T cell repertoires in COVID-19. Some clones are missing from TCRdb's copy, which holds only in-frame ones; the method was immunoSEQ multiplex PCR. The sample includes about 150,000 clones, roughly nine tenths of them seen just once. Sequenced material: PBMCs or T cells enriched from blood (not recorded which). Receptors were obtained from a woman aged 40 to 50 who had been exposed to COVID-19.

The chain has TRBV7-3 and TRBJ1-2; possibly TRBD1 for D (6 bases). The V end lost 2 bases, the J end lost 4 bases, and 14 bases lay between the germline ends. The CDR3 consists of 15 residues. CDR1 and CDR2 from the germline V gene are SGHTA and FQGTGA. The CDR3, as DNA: TGTGCCAGCAGCTTAGCAGGGGATTCATTCTATGGCTACACCTTC. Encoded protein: CASSLAGDSFYGYTF.

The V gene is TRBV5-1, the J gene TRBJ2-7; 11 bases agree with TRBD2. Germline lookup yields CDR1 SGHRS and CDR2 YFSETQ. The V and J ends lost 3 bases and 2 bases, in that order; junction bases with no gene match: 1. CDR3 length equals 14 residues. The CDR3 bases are TGCGCCAGCAGCTATAGCGGGAGGGCCTACGAGCAGTACTTC. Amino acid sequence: CASSYSGRAYEQYF.

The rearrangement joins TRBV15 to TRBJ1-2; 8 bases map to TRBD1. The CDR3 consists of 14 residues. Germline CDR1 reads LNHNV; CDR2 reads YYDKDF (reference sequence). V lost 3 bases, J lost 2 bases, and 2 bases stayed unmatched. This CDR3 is CATSRTGVNYGYTF. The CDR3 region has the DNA TGTGCCACCAGCAGGACAGGGGTCAACTATGGCTACACCTTC.